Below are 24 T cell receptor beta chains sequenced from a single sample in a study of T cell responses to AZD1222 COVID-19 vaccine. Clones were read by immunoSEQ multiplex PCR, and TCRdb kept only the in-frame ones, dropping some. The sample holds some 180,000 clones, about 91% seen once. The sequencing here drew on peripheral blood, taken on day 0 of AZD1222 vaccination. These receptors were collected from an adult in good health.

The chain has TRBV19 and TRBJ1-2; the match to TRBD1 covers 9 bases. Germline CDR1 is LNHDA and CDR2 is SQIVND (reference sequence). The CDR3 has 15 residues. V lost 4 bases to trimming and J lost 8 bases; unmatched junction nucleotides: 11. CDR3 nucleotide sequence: TGTGCCAGTAGTACCCCGGGACAGGGAGGGAGAGGCTACACCTTC. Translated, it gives CASSTPGQGGRGYTF. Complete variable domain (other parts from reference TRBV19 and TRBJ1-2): DGGITQSPKYLFRKEGQNVTLSCEQNLNHDAMYWYRQDPGQGLRLIYYSQIVNDFQKGDIAEGYSVSREKKESFPLTVTSAQKNPTAFYLCASSTPGQGGRGYTFGSGTRLTVV.

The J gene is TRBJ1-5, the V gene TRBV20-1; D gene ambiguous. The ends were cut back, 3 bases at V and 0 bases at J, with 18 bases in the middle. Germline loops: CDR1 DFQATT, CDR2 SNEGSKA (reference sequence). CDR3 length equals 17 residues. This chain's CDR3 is CSASRGQDPYSNQPQHF. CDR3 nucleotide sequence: TGCAGTGCTAGTCGCGGGCAGGACCCCTATAGCAATCAGCCCCAGCATTTT.

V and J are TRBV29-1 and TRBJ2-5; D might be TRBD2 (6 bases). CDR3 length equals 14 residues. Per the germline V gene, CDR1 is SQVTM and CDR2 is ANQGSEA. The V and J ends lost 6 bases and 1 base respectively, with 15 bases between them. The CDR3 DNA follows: TGCAGCGTCGGCCTGGGGGGAGGCCAAGAGACCCAGTACTTC. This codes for CSVGLGGGQETQYF.

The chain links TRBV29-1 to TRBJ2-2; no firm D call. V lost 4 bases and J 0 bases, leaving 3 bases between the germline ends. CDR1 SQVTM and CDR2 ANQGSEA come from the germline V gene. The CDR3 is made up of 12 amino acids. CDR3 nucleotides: TGCAGCGTTGGGACGAACACCGGGGAGCTGTTTTTT. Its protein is CSVGTNTGELFF.

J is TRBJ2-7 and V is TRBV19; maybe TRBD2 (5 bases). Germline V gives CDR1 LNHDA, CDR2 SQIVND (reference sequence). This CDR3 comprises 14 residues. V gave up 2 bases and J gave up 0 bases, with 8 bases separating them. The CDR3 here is CASSITGSSYEQYF. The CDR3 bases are TGTGCCAGTAGTATAACGGGATCCTCCTACGAGCAGTACTTC.

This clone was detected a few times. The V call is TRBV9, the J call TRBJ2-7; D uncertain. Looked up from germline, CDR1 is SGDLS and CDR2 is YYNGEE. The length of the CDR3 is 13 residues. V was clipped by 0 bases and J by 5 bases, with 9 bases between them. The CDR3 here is CASSVGVANEQYF. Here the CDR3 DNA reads TGTGCCAGCAGCGTAGGAGTGGCCAACGAGCAGTACTTC.

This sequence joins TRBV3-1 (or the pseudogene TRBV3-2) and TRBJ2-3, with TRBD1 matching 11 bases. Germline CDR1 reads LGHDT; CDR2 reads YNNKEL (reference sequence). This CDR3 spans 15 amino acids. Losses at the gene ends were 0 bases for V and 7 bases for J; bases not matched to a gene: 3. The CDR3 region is CASSQDGQGAYTQYF. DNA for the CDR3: TGTGCCAGCAGCCAAGATGGACAGGGGGCGTATACGCAGTATTTT.

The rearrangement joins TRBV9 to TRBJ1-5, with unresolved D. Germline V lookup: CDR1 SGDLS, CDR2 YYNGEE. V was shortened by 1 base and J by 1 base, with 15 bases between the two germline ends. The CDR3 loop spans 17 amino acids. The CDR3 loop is CASSVKRREGSNQPQHF. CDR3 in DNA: TGTGCCAGCAGCGTAAAGAGACGGGAAGGAAGCAATCAGCCCCAGCATTTT.

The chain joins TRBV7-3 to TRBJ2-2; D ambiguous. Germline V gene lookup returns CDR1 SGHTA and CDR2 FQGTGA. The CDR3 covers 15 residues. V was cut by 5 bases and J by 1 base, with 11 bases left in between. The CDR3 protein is CASSLPLGNTGELFF. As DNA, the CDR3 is TGTGCCAGCAGCCTGCCTTTAGGGAACACCGGGGAGCTGTTTTTT.

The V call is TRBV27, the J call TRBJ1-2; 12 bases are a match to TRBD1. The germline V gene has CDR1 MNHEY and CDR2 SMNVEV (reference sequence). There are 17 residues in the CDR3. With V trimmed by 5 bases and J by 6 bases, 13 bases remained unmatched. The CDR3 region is CASSATPWGQGADGYTF. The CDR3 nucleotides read TGTGCCAGCAGTGCAACTCCCTGGGGACAGGGGGCAGATGGCTACACCTTC.

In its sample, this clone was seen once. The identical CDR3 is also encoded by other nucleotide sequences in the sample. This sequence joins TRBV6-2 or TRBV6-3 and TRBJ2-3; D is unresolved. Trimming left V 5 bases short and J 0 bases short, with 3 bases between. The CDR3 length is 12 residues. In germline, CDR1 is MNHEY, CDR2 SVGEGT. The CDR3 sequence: CASSRSTDTQYF. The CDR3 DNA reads TGTGCCAGCAGTCGTAGCACAGATACGCAGTATTTT.

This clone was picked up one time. The CDR3 spells CATTDHRAKGNEQFF. The CDR3 DNA reads TGTGCCACCACCGACCACAGGGCTAAGGGCAATGAGCAGTTCTTC. The rearrangement joins TRBV11-2 to TRBJ2-1; tentative D call: TRBD1 (6 bases). Germline values: CDR1 SGHAT, CDR2 FQNNGV. Trimming cost V 10 bases and J 6 bases, with 22 bases left between them. This CDR3 contains 15 residues. The entire variable domain, with the rest obtained from reference TRBV11-2 and TRBJ2-1, is as follows: EAGVAQSPRYKIIEKRQSVAFWCNPISGHATLYWYQQILGQGPKLLIQFQNNGVVDDSQLPKDRFSAERLKGVDSTLKIQPAKLEDSAVYLCATTDHRAKGNEQFFGPGTRLTVL.

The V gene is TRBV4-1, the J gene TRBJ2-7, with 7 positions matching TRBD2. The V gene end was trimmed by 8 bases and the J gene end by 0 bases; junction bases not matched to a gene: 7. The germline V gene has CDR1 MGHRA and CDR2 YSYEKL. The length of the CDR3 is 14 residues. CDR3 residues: CASGPTGGSYEQYF. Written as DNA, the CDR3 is TGCGCCAGCGGACCTACGGGGGGCTCCTACGAGCAGTACTTC.

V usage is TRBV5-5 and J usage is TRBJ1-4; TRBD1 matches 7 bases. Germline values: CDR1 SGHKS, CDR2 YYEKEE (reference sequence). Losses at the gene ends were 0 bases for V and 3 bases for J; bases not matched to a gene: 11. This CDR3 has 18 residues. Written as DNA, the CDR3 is TGTGCCAGCAGCTTGGGGACAGGAACACCCTCTTCTAATGAAAAACTGTTTTTT. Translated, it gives CASSLGTGTPSSNEKLFF.

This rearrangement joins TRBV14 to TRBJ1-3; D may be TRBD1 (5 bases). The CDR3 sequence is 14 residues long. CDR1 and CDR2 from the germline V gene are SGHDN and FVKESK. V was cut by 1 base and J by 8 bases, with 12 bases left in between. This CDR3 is CASSQAGTWDTIYF. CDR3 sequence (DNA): TGTGCCAGCAGCCAAGCAGGGACGTGGGACACCATATATTTT. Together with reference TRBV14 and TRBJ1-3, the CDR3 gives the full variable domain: EAGVTQFPSHSVIEKGQTVTLRCDPISGHDNLYWYRRVMGKEIKFLLHFVKESKQDESGMPNNRFLAERTGGTYSTLKVQPAELEDSGVYFCASSQAGTWDTIYFGEGSWLTVV.

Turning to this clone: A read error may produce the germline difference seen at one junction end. CDR3 region: CASSLALAGGLNEQFF. The CDR3 DNA reads TGTGCTAGCAGCTTAGCACTAGCGGGAGGCCTCAATGAGCAGTTCTTC. The chain couples TRBV7-7 to TRBJ2-1; 12 bases map to TRBD2. This CDR3 region has 16 residues. Germline V gives CDR1 SSHAT, CDR2 FNYEAQ (reference sequence).

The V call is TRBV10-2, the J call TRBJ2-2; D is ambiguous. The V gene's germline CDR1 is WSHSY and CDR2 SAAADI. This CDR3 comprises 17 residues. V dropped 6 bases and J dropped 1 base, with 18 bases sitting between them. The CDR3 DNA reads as TGCGCCAGCAGGGAGCCGAGGCTGCCGGTGAACACCGGGGAGCTGTTTTTT. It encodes CASREPRLPVNTGELFF.

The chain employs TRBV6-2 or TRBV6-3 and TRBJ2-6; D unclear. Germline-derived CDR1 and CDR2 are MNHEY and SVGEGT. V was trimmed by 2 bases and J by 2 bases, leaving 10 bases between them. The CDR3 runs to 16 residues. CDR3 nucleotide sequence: TGTGCCAGCAGTTACCCCGGTCTCACTGGGGCCAACGTCCTGACTTTC. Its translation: CASSYPGLTGANVLTF.

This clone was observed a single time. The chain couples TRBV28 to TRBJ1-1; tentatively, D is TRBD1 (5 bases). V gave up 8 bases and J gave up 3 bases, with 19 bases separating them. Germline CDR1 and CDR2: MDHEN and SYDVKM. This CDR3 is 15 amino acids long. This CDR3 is CASPQKGARDTEAFF. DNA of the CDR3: TGTGCCAGCCCTCAGAAAGGGGCTAGGGACACTGAAGCTTTCTTT.

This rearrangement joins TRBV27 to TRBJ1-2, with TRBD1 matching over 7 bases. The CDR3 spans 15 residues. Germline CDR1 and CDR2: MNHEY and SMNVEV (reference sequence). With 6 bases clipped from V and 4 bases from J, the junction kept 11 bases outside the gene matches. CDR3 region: CASSLTTGNFYGYTF. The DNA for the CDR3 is TGTGCCAGCAGCCTAACGACAGGGAATTTCTATGGCTACACCTTC.

The CDR3 spells CASSRGNTGELFF. The CDR3 coding sequence is TGTGCCAGCAGCCGCGGGAACACCGGGGAGCTGTTTTTT. The chain carries TRBV12-3 or TRBV12-4 and TRBJ2-2; D is undetermined. The CDR3 runs to 13 residues. V lost 6 bases to trimming and J lost 1 base, with 6 bases between them.

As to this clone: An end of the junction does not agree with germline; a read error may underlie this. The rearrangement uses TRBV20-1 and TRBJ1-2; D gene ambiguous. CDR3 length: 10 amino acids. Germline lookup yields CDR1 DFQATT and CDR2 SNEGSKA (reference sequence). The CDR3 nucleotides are TGCAGTGCTATTGAAGGGAGCTACATCTTC. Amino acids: CSAIEGSYIF.

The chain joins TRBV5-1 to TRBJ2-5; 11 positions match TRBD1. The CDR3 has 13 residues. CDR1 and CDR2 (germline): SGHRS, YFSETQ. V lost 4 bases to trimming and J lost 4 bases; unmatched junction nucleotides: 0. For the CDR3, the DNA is TGCGCCAGCAGCGGGACAGGGGGAGAGACCCAGTACTTC. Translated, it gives CASSGTGGETQYF.

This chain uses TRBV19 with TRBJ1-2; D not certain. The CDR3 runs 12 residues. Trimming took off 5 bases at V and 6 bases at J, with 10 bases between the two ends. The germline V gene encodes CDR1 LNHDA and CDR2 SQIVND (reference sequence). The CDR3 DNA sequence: TGTGCCAGTAGTCACTGGCGGGATGGCTACACCTTC. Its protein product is CASSHWRDGYTF.